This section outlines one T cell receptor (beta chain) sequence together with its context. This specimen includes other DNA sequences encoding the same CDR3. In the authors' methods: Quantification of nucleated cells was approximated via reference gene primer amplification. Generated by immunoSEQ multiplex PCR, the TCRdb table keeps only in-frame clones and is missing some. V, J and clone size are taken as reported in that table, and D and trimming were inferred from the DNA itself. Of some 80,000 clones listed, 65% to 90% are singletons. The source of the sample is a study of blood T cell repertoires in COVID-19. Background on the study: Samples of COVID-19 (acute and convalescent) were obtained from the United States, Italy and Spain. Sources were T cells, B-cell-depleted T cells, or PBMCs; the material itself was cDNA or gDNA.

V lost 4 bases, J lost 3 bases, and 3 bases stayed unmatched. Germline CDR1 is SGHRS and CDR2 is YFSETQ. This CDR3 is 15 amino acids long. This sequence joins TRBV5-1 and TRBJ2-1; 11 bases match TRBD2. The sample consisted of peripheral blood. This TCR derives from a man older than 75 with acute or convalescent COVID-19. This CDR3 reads CASSPTSGSYNEQFF. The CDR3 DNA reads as TGCGCCAGCAGCCCTACTAGCGGGAGCTACAATGAGCAGTTCTTC.